This T cell receptor beta chain is from a study of cytomegalovirus exposure and HLA in healthy donors. Overall study findings and caveats: Rare TCR sequences dominated, though some public TCRs recurred in many donors. The listing of approximately 160 TCR beta chains classed them as cytomegalovirus-associated.

Note on this clone: Its specificity is not known.

Germline trimming cut 0 bases from V and 7 bases from J; bases unmatched to any gene: 12. The CDR3 runs to 18 residues. CDR1 and CDR2 from the germline V gene are SGDLS and YYNGEE. TCRdb's copy holds only in-frame clones and misses some; the assay was immunoSEQ multiplex PCR. The sample holds roughly 270,000 clones, around nine tenths seen once. The specimen sequenced was PBMCs. The chain joins TRBV9 to TRBJ1-5, with 11 bases lining up with TRBD1. This receptor was taken from a woman younger than 35 in good health and CMV-seronegative. CDR3 in amino acids: CASSVAGTGGPLGQPQHF. The CDR3 coding sequence is TGTGCCAGCAGCGTAGCTGGGACAGGGGGTCCTCTGGGGCAGCCCCAGCATTTT.